Listed below are T cell receptor beta chains from one sample, sequenced in a study of blood T cell repertoires in COVID-19. Assay: immunoSEQ multiplex PCR; the TCRdb copy retains only in-frame clones and omits some. This table holds 65,000 to 90,000 clones, approximately 83% found once. Sequencing was performed on peripheral blood. The receptors originated from a woman over 75 with acute or convalescent COVID-19. Both conserved end residues are part of each CDR3. Fields, in order: clone size, V gene, D gene, J gene, CDR3 protein, CDR3 DNA. The D gene is left open where the match is weak. A clone size is listed for some rows: how often the clone was seen (once, few, many), or a class if it is expanded.

>NA|TRBV4-2|NA|TRBJ2-5
CASSQDRGKGTQYF
TGTGCCAGCAGCCAAGACAGGGGCAAAGGGACCCAGTACTTC
>NA|TRBV18|NA|TRBJ2-7
CASSPGQLAYEQYF
TGTGCCAGCTCACCAGGGCAGTTAGCCTACGAGCAGTACTTC
>NA|TRBV12-3/TRBV12-4|NA|TRBJ2-5
CASSLGAGETQYF
TGTGCCAGCAGTTTAGGGGCGGGAGAGACCCAGTACTTC
>once|TRBV7-9|TRBD2|TRBJ2-7
CASSWRGAGEQYF
TGTGCCAGCAGCTGGCGGGGGGCAGGGGAGCAGTACTTC
>NA|TRBV2|NA|TRBJ1-1
CASRADSLGTEAFF
TGTGCCAGCAGGGCGGACAGTCTAGGCACTGAAGCTTTCTTT
>few|TRBV7-6|TRBD2|TRBJ2-1
CASRAGGTSADNEQFF
TGTGCCAGCAGAGCAGGGGGGACTAGCGCCGACAATGAGCAGTTCTTC
>NA|TRBV5-8|TRBD2|TRBJ2-7
CASSWRAGGVSYEQYF
TGTGCCAGCAGCTGGAGAGCGGGAGGTGTCTCCTACGAGCAGTACTTC
>NA|TRBV19|TRBD2|TRBJ2-3
CASRGLAGVADTQYF
TGTGCCAGTAGAGGGCTAGCGGGAGTTGCAGATACGCAGTATTTT
>many|TRBV19|TRBD1|TRBJ1-1
CASSTRTGGLNTEAFF
TGTGCCAGTAGTACTCGGACAGGGGGGCTGAACACTGAAGCTTTCTTT
>NA|TRBV19|NA|TRBJ1-2
CASSNPSRGRDGYTF
TGTGCCAGTAGTAACCCCTCGCGGGGAAGAGATGGCTACACCTTC
>few|TRBV5-1|NA|TRBJ1-6
CASSEGKVNSPLHF
TGCGCCAGCAGCGAGGGAAAGGTGAATTCACCCCTCCACTTT
>NA|TRBV7-9|TRBD2|TRBJ2-1
CASIPGTSTHTEQFF
TGTGCCAGCATCCCCGGGACTAGCACACACACTGAGCAGTTCTTC
>NA|TRBV7-7|TRBD2|TRBJ2-1
CASSLFGTSAGEQFF
TGTGCTAGCAGCTTATTTGGGACTAGCGCTGGTGAGCAGTTCTTC
>NA|TRBV10-3|TRBD2|TRBJ2-5
CATQIRLAGQETQYF
TGTGCCACACAGATAAGACTAGCGGGGCAAGAGACCCAGTACTTC
>few|TRBV12-3/TRBV12-4|NA|TRBJ2-2
CASSTVAGELFF
TGTGCCAGCAGTACAGTCGCCGGGGAGCTGTTTTTT
>NA|TRBV9|TRBD1|TRBJ2-2
CASSVGWDSFTGELFF
TGTGCCAGCAGCGTAGGGTGGGACAGTTTCACCGGGGAGCTGTTTTTT
>NA|TRBV21-1|NA|TRBJ2-1
CASSKGAVKAGTSYNEQFF
TGTGCCAGCAGCAAAGGGGCCGTCAAAGCGGGGACCTCCTACAATGAGCAGTTCTTC
>few|TRBV11-2|NA|TRBJ2-5
CASSPGKQETQYF
TGTGCCAGCAGCCCCGGGAAGCAAGAGACCCAGTACTTC
>NA|TRBV7-2|TRBD1|TRBJ2-2
CASSQYLIQGAQSGELFF
TGTGCCAGCAGCCAATACCTTATACAGGGGGCGCAGTCCGGGGAGCTGTTTTTT
>few|TRBV5-4|NA|TRBJ2-2
CASSPGSGENTGELFF
TGTGCCAGCAGCCCCGGATCAGGGGAGAACACCGGGGAGCTGTTTTTT
>NA|TRBV18|NA|TRBJ2-5
CASSPGIPGEETQYF
TGTGCCAGCTCACCAGGGATCCCGGGAGAAGAGACCCAGTACTTC
>few|TRBV18|NA|TRBJ1-5
CASSLGGDSNQPQHF
TGTGCCAGCTCACTTGGGGGGGATAGCAATCAGCCCCAGCATTTT
>NA|TRBV19|NA|TRBJ1-2
CASSMNLGREDGYTF
TGTGCCAGTAGTATGAATCTCGGCAGGGAGGATGGCTACACCTTC
>NA|TRBV20-1|TRBD1|TRBJ1-1
CSASTGDAAFF
TGCAGTGCTTCTACAGGGGACGCAGCTTTCTTT
>NA|TRBV2|NA|TRBJ2-1
CASQNREISNEQFF
TGTGCCAGCCAAAACAGGGAAATTAGCAATGAGCAGTTCTTC
>NA|TRBV18|TRBD1|TRBJ1-2
CASSPLGQGQGESGYTF
TGTGCCAGCTCACCACTAGGGCAAGGACAGGGAGAGTCTGGCTACACCTTC
>NA|TRBV6-5|NA|TRBJ1-6
CASNIRSSPLHF
TGTGCCAGCAATATTAGGAGTTCACCCCTCCACTTT
>few|TRBV6-5|TRBD1|TRBJ2-2
CASRPGQGYTGELFF
TGTGCCAGCAGACCGGGACAGGGCTACACCGGGGAGCTGTTTTTT
>NA|TRBV5-1|TRBD1|TRBJ2-3
CASSRLRDRDTDTQYF
TGCGCCAGCAGCCGGCTCCGGGACAGGGACACAGATACGCAGTATTTT
>NA|TRBV11-2|NA|TRBJ2-5
CASSSRETQYF
TGTGCCAGCAGTTCTCGGGAGACCCAGTACTTC
>NA|TRBV29-1|TRBD2|TRBJ2-3
CSVGGIAGTLDTQYF
TGCAGCGTTGGGGGAATAGCGGGGACCCTAGATACGCAGTATTTT
>NA|TRBV10-3|TRBD1|TRBJ1-1
CAIRPDRGRTEAFF
TGTGCCATCAGACCGGACAGGGGGAGGACTGAAGCTTTCTTT
>NA|TRBV7-9|TRBD2|TRBJ2-3
CASSKRTSGLSDTQYF
TGTGCCAGCAGCAAAAGGACTAGCGGGTTGTCAGATACGCAGTATTTT
>NA|TRBV19|NA|TRBJ2-7
CASSTHRGGDPYEQYF
TGTGCCAGTAGTACTCACCGTGGGGGCGACCCCTACGAGCAGTACTTC
>NA|TRBV10-2|NA|TRBJ1-2
CASRGAGGNYGYTF
TGCGCCAGCAGGGGAGCCGGAGGTAACTATGGCTACACCTTC
>NA|TRBV20-1|TRBD2|TRBJ2-1
CSASGLAGLNEQFF
TGCAGTGCTAGTGGACTAGCGGGACTGAATGAGCAGTTCTTC
>NA|TRBV19|TRBD1|TRBJ1-3
CASSTTGGYSGNTIYF
TGTGCCAGTAGTACTACAGGGGGTTACTCTGGAAACACCATATATTTT
>NA|TRBV5-1|TRBD2|TRBJ2-5
CASSSRAGEETQYF
TGCGCCAGCAGCTCGAGAGCGGGAGAAGAGACCCAGTACTTC
>NA|TRBV18|TRBD2|TRBJ2-4
CASSPLAGVSGNIQYF
TGTGCCAGCTCACCATTAGCGGGAGTGTCCGGAAACATTCAGTACTTC
>NA|TRBV7-9|NA|TRBJ1-1
CASSLLSGNTEAFF
TGTGCCAGCAGCTTACTTAGCGGGAACACTGAAGCTTTCTTT
>NA|TRBV9|TRBD1|TRBJ1-1
CASSSGQEETEAFF
TGTGCCAGCAGCTCGGGACAGGAAGAAACTGAAGCTTTCTTT
>once|TRBV6-1|TRBD1|TRBJ1-4
CASSETIRGQANEKLFF
TGTGCCAGCAGTGAGACCATCAGGGGGCAGGCTAATGAAAAACTGTTTTTT